The 23 T cell receptor beta chains presented below share a single source sample, sequenced in a study of blood T cell repertoires in COVID-19 (dated by TCRdb to about 2020). Library preparation was by the immunoSEQ multiplex PCR assay. Here the immuneACCESS table is served through TCRdb, limited to in-frame sequences with V and J called. Missing clones are a known gap in these copies; in checked studies unresolved V genes cover under half, and the rest lacks a known reason. In this sample the table shows hundreds of thousands of clones, 88% of which occur a single time. The ten largest clones represent 2% to 2.5% of the sample. Sequencing was performed on PBMCs or T cells enriched from blood (not recorded which). The receptors stem from a woman aged 55-70 years in a cohort exposed to, infected with or recovered from COVID-19 (not recorded which).

This clone was counted a single time. The rearrangement links TRBV10-2 to TRBJ1-4; TRBD1 might be the D (6 bases). CDR3 length: 15 amino acids. V was clipped by 5 bases and J by 4 bases, with 14 bases between them. Germline V gives CDR1 WSHSY, CDR2 SAAADI. The CDR3 is CASSISGAINEKLFF. The CDR3 DNA reads TGCGCCAGCAGTATCTCAGGGGCTATTAATGAAAAACTGTTTTTT.

The chain employs TRBV18 and TRBJ2-7, with D possibly being TRBD1 (5 bases). Trimming shortened V by 3 bases and J by 3 bases, and 15 bases separated the two germline ends. The CDR3 is made up of 15 amino acids. The V gene's germline CDR1 is KGHSH and CDR2 LQKENI. CDR3 sequence reads: CASSPASAGIYEQYF. DNA of the CDR3: TGTGCCAGCTCACCCGCTTCGGCAGGGATCTACGAGCAGTACTTC.

The chain couples TRBV7-2 to TRBJ2-3; no clear D. Germline values: CDR1 SGHTA, CDR2 FQGNSA. The CDR3 sequence is 12 residues long. Trimming left V 3 bases short and J 2 bases short, with 3 bases between. CDR3 amino acids: CASSFSTDTQYF. DNA of the CDR3: TGTGCCAGCAGCTTCTCCACAGATACGCAGTATTTT.

This clone was recorded at least ten times. The chain has TRBV3-1 (or the pseudogene TRBV3-2) and TRBJ1-1; no definite D call. Trimming cost V 0 bases and J 0 bases, with 23 bases left between them. Germline CDR1 reads LGHDT; CDR2 reads YNNKEL (reference sequence). This CDR3 comprises 20 residues. Here the CDR3 reads CASSQDFTLTGRRMNTEAFF. DNA of the CDR3: TGTGCCAGCAGCCAAGATTTCACCCTTACGGGGAGGAGGATGAACACTGAAGCTTTCTTT.

The CDR3 DNA sequence: TGTGCCAGCAGTTCCGGACAGGGGCGCAATCAGCCCCAGCATTTT. Amino acid sequence: CASSSGQGRNQPQHF. The rearrangement joins TRBV5-8 to TRBJ1-5, with TRBD1 matching 9 bases. The J segment lost 2 bases and the V segment lost 5 bases, leaving 5 bases of the junction unmatched. Germline lookup yields CDR1 SGHTS and CDR2 YDEGEE. The CDR3 is 15 amino acids.

This sequence joins TRBV27 and TRBJ1-6; a weak D match, TRBD1 (5 bases). Germline values: CDR1 MNHEY, CDR2 SMNVEV (reference sequence). The CDR3 has 16 residues. V was trimmed by 0 bases and J by 10 bases, leaving 16 bases between them. CDR3 sequence (DNA): TGTGCCAGCAGTTTATCCCCGCAGGGAGGAGGCTCACCCCTCCACTTT. It yields the protein CASSLSPQGGGSPLHF.

This clone was detected only once. The chain links TRBV3-1 (or the pseudogene TRBV3-2) to TRBJ1-1, with TRBD1 identical over 8 bases. The CDR3 has 19 amino acids. V gave up 1 base and J gave up 0 bases; unmatched junction bases: 13. Looked up from germline, CDR1 is LGHDT and CDR2 is YNNKEL (reference sequence). Written as DNA, the CDR3 is TGTGCCAGCAGCCAAGGAGGGGCAGGGGGCGGATCCATGAACACTGAAGCTTTCTTT. It specifies CASSQGGAGGGSMNTEAFF.

There are a few counts of this clone. V and J are TRBV5-1 and TRBJ2-1; 10 bases agree with TRBD2. The germline CDR1 and CDR2 sequences are SGHRS and YFSETQ. CDR3 size: 15 residues. Trimming at V came to 0 bases and at J to 8 bases, leaving 5 bases not matched to a gene. Here the CDR3 DNA reads TGCGCCAGCAGCTTGGCAACTAGCGGGATGCATGAGCAGTTCTTC. Its translation is CASSLATSGMHEQFF.

The V gene is TRBV6-5, the J gene TRBJ1-4; D not certain. The CDR3 is 14 amino acids. V was trimmed by 4 bases and J by 1 base, leaving 7 bases between them. The germline V gene has CDR1 MNHEY and CDR2 SVGAGI. CDR3 sequence: CASSLTLTNEKLFF. CDR3 coding DNA: TGTGCCAGCAGTTTGACACTAACTAATGAAAAACTGTTTTTT.

V is TRBV4-2 and J is TRBJ2-5; 12 nucleotides agree with TRBD2. The CDR3 length is 17 residues. Per the germline V gene, CDR1 is LGHNA and CDR2 is YNFKEQ. J gave up 5 bases and V 0 bases, and 7 bases lay outside the gene matches. The CDR3 sequence is CASSQDAGLAGGETQYF. DNA of the CDR3: TGTGCCAGCAGCCAAGATGCGGGGCTAGCGGGAGGGGAGACCCAGTACTTC.

The chain uses TRBV7-2 and TRBJ2-5; 7 bases fit TRBD1. This CDR3 is built from 14 residues. Germline lookup yields CDR1 SGHTA and CDR2 FQGNSA. J lost 5 bases, V lost 1 base, and 4 bases had no gene match. CDR3 DNA sequence: TGTGCCAGCAGCTTAGGACAGGGAGTCGAGACCCAGTACTTC. This gives the protein CASSLGQGVETQYF. The full variable domain, in which reference TRBV7-2 and TRBJ2-5 provide the parts outside the CDR3, is GAGVSQSPSNKVTEKGKDVELRCDPISGHTALYWYRQSLGQGLEFLIYFQGNSAPDKSGLPSDRFSAERTGGSVSTLTIQRTQQEDSAVYLCASSLGQGVETQYFGPGTRLLVL.

The chain joins TRBV18 to TRBJ2-7, with D perhaps TRBD1 (5 bases). V was pared by 3 bases and J by 0 bases, with 9 bases between. CDR1 and CDR2 from the germline V gene are KGHSH and LQKENI. This CDR3 has 14 residues. The CDR3 loop is CASSPDIRSYEQYF. The CDR3 DNA sequence: TGTGCCAGCTCACCGGACATCCGCTCCTACGAGCAGTACTTC. The full variable domain, with the rest looked up from reference TRBV18 and TRBJ2-7, is NAGVMQNPRHLVRRRGQEARLRCSPMKGHSHVYWYRQLPEEGLKFMVYLQKENIIDESGMPKERFSAEFPKEGPSILRIQQVVRGDSAAYFCASSPDIRSYEQYFGPGTRLTVT.

The V and J genes are TRBV21-1 and TRBJ1-1; the D call TRBD1 from the table was never checked on the DNA. TRBV21-1 is classified as a pseudogene. This CDR3 spans 16 amino acids. The CDR3 sequence: CANRGQGVPTRNEAFF. The CDR3 region has the DNA TGTGCCAACCGAGGGCAGGGGGTCCCAACGAGAAATGAAGCTTTCTTT.

V usage is TRBV28 and J usage is TRBJ1-3; D ambiguous. In germline, CDR1 is MDHEN, CDR2 SYDVKM. The CDR3 is 12 residues long. The V end lost 10 bases, the J end lost 8 bases, and 15 bases lay between the germline ends. In nucleotides, the CDR3 is TGTGCCACCCAGGCCGGGATAGACACCATATATTTT. Its protein product is CATQAGIDTIYF.

This sequence joins TRBV6-5 and TRBJ2-7, with 9 bases aligning to TRBD1. This CDR3 has 15 amino acids. Germline V gene sequence: CDR1 MNHEY, CDR2 SVGAGI. V gave up 4 bases and J gave up 2 bases; unmatched junction bases: 6. CDR3 DNA: TGTGCCAGCAGTTCCACAGGGGGCGCAACCTACGAGCAGTACTTC. Its protein product is CASSSTGGATYEQYF.

The genes are TRBV28 and TRBJ2-1, with 12 bases that match TRBD2. The V gene's germline CDR1 is MDHEN and CDR2 SYDVKM. The CDR3 extends over 15 amino acids. V lost 4 bases to trimming and J lost 8 bases; unmatched junction nucleotides: 6. The CDR3 is CASSSQLAGGHEQFF. In DNA form, the CDR3 reads TGTGCCAGCAGTTCCCAACTAGCGGGAGGACATGAGCAGTTCTTC.

J is TRBJ1-1 and V is TRBV18; tentatively, D is TRBD1 (6 bases). The CDR3 sequence is 15 residues long. Germline V CDR1 and CDR2: KGHSH, LQKENI. Trimming took 2 bases from V and 5 from J, leaving 15 bases between them. The CDR3 DNA follows: TGTGCCAGCTCACCAACGCGACAGGAAGGGACTGAAGCTTTCTTT. The encoded protein is CASSPTRQEGTEAFF.

This sequence joins TRBV23-1 and TRBJ1-3, with 8 bases matching TRBD1. TRBV23-1 is recorded as an ORF, its role being uncertain. The CDR3 is 15 amino acids. After removal of 5 bases from V and 2 bases from J, the junction contained 5 bases not matched to a gene. The CDR3 region is CASSGDRSPGNTIYF. The DNA of the CDR3 is TGCGCCAGCAGTGGGGACAGGTCGCCTGGAAACACCATATATTTT.

The V and J genes are TRBV2 and TRBJ1-4; 8 bases are shared with TRBD1. Unmatched junction bases numbered 5, after V lost 7 bases and J lost 10 bases. There are 12 residues in the CDR3. Per the germline V gene, CDR1 is SNHLY and CDR2 is FYNNEI. The CDR3 here is CASTGQGGKLFF. The CDR3 coding sequence is TGTGCCAGCACCGGACAGGGAGGAAAACTGTTTTTT.

The CDR3 DNA reads TGTGCCAGCAGTCGAACAGGGGGCAACACCGGGGAGCTGTTTTTT. Translated: CASSRTGGNTGELFF. This rearrangement joins TRBV28 to TRBJ2-2, with 9 bases identical to TRBD1. Per germline, CDR1 MDHEN and CDR2 SYDVKM. The CDR3 contains 15 residues. The J segment lost 2 bases and the V segment lost 5 bases, leaving 3 bases of the junction unmatched.

The rearrangement joins TRBV6-5 to TRBJ2-3; 11 nucleotides match TRBD2. Germline values: CDR1 MNHEY, CDR2 SVGAGI. Trimming removed 6 bases from V and 3 bases from J; junction bases left unmatched: 2. The CDR3 is 14 amino acids. The CDR3 nucleotides read TGTGCCAGCAGAACTAGCGGGAGAACAGATACGCAGTATTTT. Translation: CASRTSGRTDTQYF.

The chain recombines TRBV6-2 or TRBV6-3 with TRBJ2-4, with 7 bases matching TRBD1. This CDR3 has 16 residues. J lost 7 bases, V lost 0 bases, and 9 bases had no gene match. CDR1 is MNHEY, CDR2 SVGEGT, per germline. CDR3 protein: CASSYSSGRGTNIQYF. CDR3 bases: TGTGCCAGCAGTTACTCTTCAGGCAGGGGGACGAACATTCAGTACTTC.

For the CDR3, the DNA is TGTGCCAGCAGTAAAGACAGGGGGGATCAGCCCCAGCATTTT. Translating it yields CASSKDRGDQPQHF. The gene calls are TRBV2 and TRBJ1-5; 9 bases agree with TRBD1. CDR1 SNHLY and CDR2 FYNNEI come from the germline V gene. V dropped 5 bases and J dropped 5; count of bases not matched to a gene: 4. The CDR3 spans 14 residues.